This is a list of T cell receptor beta chains from one sample in a study of T cells expressing NK-cell markers. TCRdb re-analyzed the 5' RACE reads; it lists each CDR3 protein once, without DNA. The sample holds approximately 170,000 distinct CDR3 sequences. The sequenced sample was blood T cells: a sorted CD56 or NKG2C T cell subset, CD4+ or CD8+ T cells, or bulk PBMC T cells (not recorded which). The source of these receptors is a man aged 18-75 years in good health. CDR3s include the opening cysteine and the closing phenylalanine or tryptophan.

v_gene	j_gene	CDR3aa
TRBV24-1	TRBJ2-7	CATSDLGQSEQYF
TRBV29-1	TRBJ2-7	CSVEDLTGRSYEQYF
TRBV20-1	TRBJ1-2	CSGAGGSYGYTF
TRBV27	TRBJ2-1	CATRGVISYNEQFF
TRBV6-1	TRBJ1-1	CASTPGVMMNTEAFF
TRBV11-1	TRBJ2-1	CASSLKLGSAYNEQFF
TRBV7-9	TRBJ2-6	CASRGYSGANVLTF
TRBV5-5	TRBJ1-6	CASSIGQGPSYNSPLHF
TRBV20-1	TRBJ1-1	CSAQGQENTEAFF
TRBV20-1	TRBJ1-5	CSARDKNRGRGQPQHF
TRBV27	TRBJ1-1	CASSHRRGDSLNTEAFF
TRBV5-6	TRBJ2-6	CASSNRGPFSGANVLTF
TRBV7-9	TRBJ2-7	CASSPSVREEQYF
TRBV20-1	TRBJ2-1	CSARTRRDKGYNEQFF
TRBV6-1	TRBJ2-3	CASSELLNTDTQYF
TRBV5-6	TRBJ1-5	CASSSNGRSNQPQHF
TRBV27	TRBJ2-2	CASSLGVRGGVTGELFF
TRBV9	TRBJ1-2	CASSVGQGAFYGYTF
TRBV9	TRBJ2-1	CASSGSGSPGEQFF
TRBV20-1	TRBJ1-5	CSATPKTGMGGIYGNQPQHF
TRBV7-9	TRBJ2-1	CASSLVGTGALNEQFF
TRBV27	TRBJ2-1	CASSFLGTSGAPYNEQFF
TRBV27	TRBJ2-1	CASRQGSGQFF
TRBV11-2	TRBJ2-7	CASSRVPWTVSYEQYF
TRBV29-1	TRBJ2-3	CSVDAGTDTDTQYF
TRBV28	TRBJ1-4	CASSPTGGAEKLFF
TRBV7-9	TRBJ2-3	CASSSGLEISTDTQYF